This T cell receptor (beta chain) emerged from a study of cytomegalovirus exposure and HLA in healthy donors. Overall study results and limits: It was reportedly the case that the classifier diagnosed cytomegalovirus status with high specificity and sensitivity. Serostatus for CMV was the only available immune exposure information.

Note on this clone: Antigen unknown.

PCR primers comprised 60 Vbeta and 13 Jbeta primers. Assay used: immunoSEQ multiplex PCR; TCRdb lists only in-frame clones, some missing. In the table there are 150,000 to 200,000 clones, 68% of which are singletons. The CDR3 covers 12 residues. Germline lookup yields CDR1 MDHEN and CDR2 SYDVKM. The V end lost 5 bases, the J end lost 3 bases, and 4 bases lay between the germline ends. Donors were ostensibly healthy at sampling, although undocumented immune exposures were probable. Sequenced material: PBMCs. The sequence derives from a woman in her forties in good health and CMV-seropositive. The chain uses TRBV28 and TRBJ2-2; D remains ambiguous. The CDR3 DNA reads as TGTGCCAGCAGTATAGACACCGGGGAGCTGTTTTTT. Its translation: CASSIDTGELFF.